The following is a T cell receptor (beta chain) sequence with its context. TCRdb's copy holds only in-frame clones and misses some; the assay was immunoSEQ multiplex PCR. Of 270,000 or so clones in the sample, roughly four fifths were seen once. This CDR3 comprises 17 residues. Germline CDR1 reads SGHDT; CDR2 reads YYEEEE. V gave up 0 bases and J gave up 3 bases; unmatched junction bases: 7. These data are taken from a study of blood T cell repertoires in COVID-19. This chain joins TRBV5-6 and TRBJ2-7, with 12 nucleotides matching TRBD1. Sequencing was performed on peripheral blood. This TCR was sampled from a woman in her forties or fifties who had recovered from COVID-19. DNA of the CDR3: TGTGCCAGCAGCTTGGAGGGACAGGGGGCGAGGGGCTACGAGCAGTACTTC. This encodes CASSLEGQGARGYEQYF.